These 30 T cell receptor beta chains were sequenced from one sample in a study of cytomegalovirus exposure and HLA in healthy donors. Amplification used 60 Vbeta primers and 13 Jbeta primers. TCRdb keeps only in-frame clones here, not all; method: immunoSEQ multiplex PCR. The table lists approximately 110,000 clones, around 79% of them singletons. Sequences were obtained from PBMCs. Every receptor here comes from a middle-aged woman in good health and CMV-seronegative.

J is TRBJ2-7 and V is TRBV6-5, with 12 nucleotides matching TRBD2. The CDR3 consists of 15 residues. J gave up 3 bases and V 6 bases, and 6 bases lay outside the gene matches. Germline CDR1 is MNHEY and CDR2 is SVGAGI. CDR3 residues: CASRRTSGMGYEQYF. The CDR3 region has the DNA TGTGCCAGCAGAAGGACTAGCGGGATGGGCTACGAGCAGTACTTC.

This clone was seen a handful of times. The chain employs TRBV11-2 and TRBJ1-4; no clear D. From germline, CDR1 is SGHAT and CDR2 FQNNGV. The CDR3 contains 15 residues. V was trimmed by 4 bases and J by 5 bases, leaving 14 bases between them. The CDR3 DNA follows: TGTGCCAGCAGCTCTCAGAGAGGGCGGAATGAAAAACTGTTTTTT. It specifies CASSSQRGRNEKLFF.

The rearrangement joins TRBV4-1 to TRBJ2-6; TRBD2 agrees at 10 bases. V dropped 5 bases and J dropped 0; count of bases not matched to a gene: 10. CDR3 length: 19 amino acids. The germline gives CDR1 MGHRA, CDR2 YSYEKL. This CDR3 reads CASSKPPGLANSGANVLTF. In DNA, the CDR3 is TGCGCCAGCAGCAAACCCCCGGGACTAGCGAACTCTGGGGCCAACGTCCTGACTTTC.

The chain has TRBV5-1 and TRBJ2-7, with TRBD1 identical over 7 bases. The CDR3 has 16 amino acids. The V segment lost 2 bases and the J segment 2 bases; nucleotides outside the gene matches: 10. CDR1 is SGHRS and CDR2 is YFSETQ in the germline V gene. The DNA for the CDR3 is TGCGCCAGCAGCTTTGAACAGGGGATTTATGCCTACGAGCAGTACTTC. Amino acids: CASSFEQGIYAYEQYF.

This clone was seen only a few times. Other DNA sequences in the sample encode the same CDR3. The rearrangement joins TRBV7-2 to TRBJ2-5; 8 nucleotides agree with TRBD2. This CDR3 spans 13 amino acids. After removal of 5 bases from V and 5 bases from J, the junction contained 4 bases not matched to a gene. The germline V gene has CDR1 SGHTA and CDR2 FQGNSA. The chain's CDR3 is CASSPSGGETQYF. For the CDR3, the DNA is TGTGCCAGCAGCCCTTCGGGGGGGGAGACCCAGTACTTC.

This clone was seen a handful of times. The rearrangement joins TRBV5-5 to TRBJ2-2, with a possible D match to TRBD1 (6 bases). Germline loops: CDR1 SGHKS, CDR2 YYEKEE (reference sequence). There are 16 residues in the CDR3. Trimming left V 0 bases short and J 4 bases short, with 13 bases between. The CDR3 region has the DNA TGTGCCAGCAGCTTGGTGGCAGGGGCCGGCACCGGGGAGCTGTTTTTT. It encodes CASSLVAGAGTGELFF.

This clone was seen only a few times. V and J are TRBV27 and TRBJ1-1; D is unresolved. Trimming stripped 3 bases from V and 1 base from J, with 6 bases between. Germline-derived CDR1 and CDR2 are MNHEY and SMNVEV (reference sequence). This CDR3 region has 13 residues. CDR3 DNA sequence: TGTGCCAGCAGTTTGCAACAGAACACTGAAGCTTTCTTT. Residues: CASSLQQNTEAFF.

This chain links TRBV19 with TRBJ1-2; 7 bases agree with TRBD1. With 5 bases clipped from V and 3 bases from J, the junction kept 21 bases outside the gene matches. Germline V gene lookup returns CDR1 LNHDA and CDR2 SQIVND (reference sequence). This CDR3 is 19 amino acids long. In nucleotides, the CDR3 is TGTGCCAGTAGTGGGAAAAACCGGGACAGAGGCCTGGATTACTATGGCTACACCTTC. It translates to CASSGKNRDRGLDYYGYTF.

The genes are TRBV5-1 and TRBJ1-2; D may be TRBD1 (5 bases). This CDR3 is 16 amino acids long. Germline V CDR1 and CDR2: SGHRS, YFSETQ. V lost 0 bases and J 4 bases, leaving 16 bases between the germline ends. The CDR3 spells CASSLGISTGTYGYTF. CDR3 DNA: TGCGCCAGCAGCTTGGGGATATCCACAGGTACCTATGGCTACACCTTC.

The rearrangement uses TRBV19 and TRBJ2-5; a possible D gene is TRBD2 (5 bases). Trimming shortened V by 6 bases and J by 5 bases, and 13 bases separated the two germline ends. CDR1 LNHDA and CDR2 SQIVND come from the germline V gene (reference sequence). CDR3 length: 13 amino acids. The CDR3 spells CASRPAQRETQYF. CDR3 sequence (DNA): TGTGCCAGTAGACCGGCCCAGCGGGAGACCCAGTACTTC. Complete variable domain (other parts from reference TRBV19 and TRBJ2-5): DGGITQSPKYLFRKEGQNVTLSCEQNLNHDAMYWYRQDPGQGLRLIYYSQIVNDFQKGDIAEGYSVSREKKESFPLTVTSAQKNPTAFYLCASRPAQRETQYFGPGTRLLVL.

The chain uses TRBV9 and TRBJ2-6, with TRBD2 matching over 12 bases. Trimming at V came to 0 bases and at J to 1 base, leaving 5 bases not matched to a gene. Germline loops: CDR1 SGDLS, CDR2 YYNGEE. The CDR3 extends over 19 amino acids. As DNA, the CDR3 is TGTGCCAGCAGCGTAGCCCCTAGCGGGAGGGTGTCTGGGGCCAACGTCCTGACTTTC. It is translated as CASSVAPSGRVSGANVLTF.

The V gene is TRBV6-6, the J gene TRBJ2-2; 8 bases agree with TRBD1. The length of the CDR3 is 15 residues. V lost 6 bases and J lost 0; bases outside the gene matches: 3. Per germline, CDR1 MNHNY and CDR2 SVGAGI (reference sequence). The CDR3 DNA follows: TGTGCCAGCAGCCACAGGGGGTCGAACACCGGGGAGCTGTTTTTT. Residues: CASSHRGSNTGELFF.

This chain connects TRBV7-8 to TRBJ2-1, with 12 bases fitting TRBD2. V dropped 0 bases and J dropped 9; count of bases not matched to a gene: 6. CDR3 length equals 16 residues. Germline CDR1 SGHVS, CDR2 FQNEAQ. The CDR3 sequence is CASSLASASGGGEQFF. Here the CDR3 DNA reads TGTGCCAGCAGCTTAGCTTCGGCTAGCGGGGGGGGTGAGCAGTTCTTC.

J is TRBJ2-1 and V is TRBV2; possible D gene TRBD2, 7 bases. Per the germline V gene, CDR1 is SNHLY and CDR2 is FYNNEI. This CDR3 contains 14 residues. V lost 6 bases, J lost 4 bases, and 13 bases lay in between. The CDR3 sequence is CASRPRGAYNEQFF. DNA of the CDR3: TGTGCCAGCAGACCCCGGGGGGCATACAATGAGCAGTTCTTC.

This clone was seen more than once but under ten times. This sequence joins TRBV11-2 and TRBJ1-5; D may be TRBD1 (5 bases). The CDR3 consists of 17 residues. Trimming left V 3 bases short and J 2 bases short, with 17 bases between. CDR1 and CDR2 from the germline V gene are SGHAT and FQNNGV. CDR3 loop: CASSLGQGNGGNQPQHF. The CDR3 DNA sequence: TGTGCCAGCAGCTTGGGGCAGGGCAACGGTGGCAATCAGCCCCAGCATTTT. The variable domain in full, completed from reference TRBV11-2 and TRBJ1-5, reads EAGVAQSPRYKIIEKRQSVAFWCNPISGHATLYWYQQILGQGPKLLIQFQNNGVVDDSQLPKDRFSAERLKGVDSTLKIQPAKLEDSAVYLCASSLGQGNGGNQPQHFGDGTRLSIL.

The chain combines TRBV27 with TRBJ2-3; the match to TRBD2 covers 12 bases. This CDR3 is 19 amino acids long. V trimming: 5 bases; J trimming: 5 bases; junction bases outside the gene matches: 17. Germline values: CDR1 MNHEY, CDR2 SMNVEV (reference sequence). In nucleotides, the CDR3 is TGTGCCAGCAGTCCCCGCGGGCTAGCGGGGGGGCCCGGGAAAGATACGCAGTATTTT. Translated, it gives CASSPRGLAGGPGKDTQYF.

This clone has a handful of counts. V gene TRBV9 combines with J gene TRBJ2-1; 8 positions agree with TRBD2. This CDR3 contains 17 residues. J was trimmed by 5 bases and V by 0 bases; bases with no gene match: 10. Germline V gene sequence: CDR1 SGDLS, CDR2 YYNGEE. The CDR3 sequence: CASSVATSGSPHNEQFF. Written as DNA, the CDR3 is TGTGCCAGCAGCGTAGCTACCAGCGGGAGCCCCCACAATGAGCAGTTCTTC.

The V gene is TRBV30, the J gene TRBJ1-2, with TRBD1 matching 8 bases. The CDR3 is 13 amino acids. V lost 5 bases and J lost 4; bases outside the gene matches: 6. The germline CDR1 and CDR2 sequences are GTSNPN and SVGIG (reference sequence). CDR3 DNA: TGTGCCTGGGGAGTACAGGGGGTCTATGGCTACACCTTC. Translated, it gives CAWGVQGVYGYTF. Together with reference TRBV30 and TRBJ1-2, the CDR3 gives the full variable domain: SQTIHQWPATLVQPVGSPLSLECTVEGTSNPNLYWYRQAAGRGLQLLFYSVGIGQISSEVPQNLSASRPQDRQFILSSKKLLLSDSGFYLCAWGVQGVYGYTFGSGTRLTVV.

In its sample, this clone was seen a few times. The V gene is TRBV18, the J gene TRBJ2-3; TRBD1 is a possible D gene (5 bases). The V gene's germline CDR1 is KGHSH and CDR2 LQKENI. The CDR3 consists of 14 residues. Trimming removed 1 base from V and 1 base from J, with 6 bases in between. CDR3 in DNA: TGTGCCAGCTCACCACAACAGGGCACAGATACGCAGTATTTT. Its protein is CASSPQQGTDTQYF.

The chain recombines TRBV18 with TRBJ2-1, with TRBD1 identical over 9 bases. V was clipped by 5 bases and J by 9 bases; unmatched bases: 11. The CDR3 contains 15 residues. Germline V gene data show CDR1 as KGHSH and CDR2 as LQKENI. The CDR3 sequence: CASSARDRVRAEQFF. The CDR3 DNA sequence: TGTGCCAGCTCAGCCAGGGACAGGGTAAGGGCTGAGCAGTTCTTC.

This rearrangement joins TRBV11-2 to TRBJ2-7, with 8 positions matching TRBD1. V lost 4 bases to trimming and J lost 5 bases; unmatched junction nucleotides: 1. This CDR3 comprises 12 residues. Germline loops: CDR1 SGHAT, CDR2 FQNNGV. The CDR3: CASSSGGHEQYF. The CDR3 DNA sequence: TGTGCCAGCAGCTCAGGGGGCCACGAGCAGTACTTC.

This chain connects TRBV7-6 to TRBJ2-7, with 8 bases fitting TRBD1. Germline V CDR1 and CDR2: SGHVS, FNYEAQ. V gave up 5 bases and J gave up 2 bases; unmatched junction bases: 5. The CDR3 has 14 amino acids. CDR3 nucleotide sequence: TGTGCCAGCAGCGAACAGGGGGTACCCTACGAGCAGTACTTC. This translates into CASSEQGVPYEQYF.

The chain uses TRBV7-9 and TRBJ2-5, with TRBD2 as a possible D gene (6 bases). Germline loops: CDR1 SEHNR, CDR2 FQNEAQ (reference sequence). The CDR3 runs 18 residues. Trimming took off 2 bases at V and 5 bases at J, with 24 bases between the two ends. The CDR3: CASSLSRDWEKLSETQYF. DNA of the CDR3: TGTGCCAGCAGCTTATCGCGGGATTGGGAAAAGCTATCGGAGACCCAGTACTTC.

This sequence joins TRBV7-2 and TRBJ2-2; TRBD1 aligns across 8 bases. V lost 4 bases, J lost 2 bases, and 6 bases stayed unmatched. The CDR3 is 16 residues long. The germline V gene encodes CDR1 SGHTA and CDR2 FQGNSA. The CDR3 DNA follows: TGTGCCAGCAGCTCGGGGACAGGCGCCAACACCGGGGAGCTGTTTTTT. Residues: CASSSGTGANTGELFF.

This CDR3 reads CASGAGGLETQYF. For the CDR3, the DNA is TGTGCCAGCGGAGCGGGGGGGCTCGAGACCCAGTACTTC. The V and J genes are TRBV9 and TRBJ2-5, with 10 bases matching TRBD2. Germline CDR1 SGDLS, CDR2 YYNGEE. Trimming cost V 7 bases and J 5 bases; bases outside gene matches: 5. The CDR3 sequence is 13 residues long.

This CDR3 reads CASSCLRAVISYNEQFF. The CDR3 nucleotides are TGTGCCAGCAGTTGCCTACGAGCCGTTATCTCCTACAATGAGCAGTTCTTC. V and J are TRBV28 and TRBJ2-1; D gene ambiguous. This CDR3 is 17 amino acids long. The germline V and J ends were trimmed by 4 bases and 0 bases, with 16 bases remaining between them. Germline V gives CDR1 MDHEN, CDR2 SYDVKM. The whole variable domain, filled in from reference TRBV28 and TRBJ2-1, reads DVKVTQSSRYLVKRTGEKVFLECVQDMDHENMFWYRQDPGLGLRLIYFSYDVKMKEKGDIPEGYSVSREKKERFSLILESASTNQTSMYLCASSCLRAVISYNEQFFGPGTRLTVL.

V usage is TRBV7-8 and J usage is TRBJ1-5; unclear D gene. CDR1 and CDR2 from the germline V gene are SGHVS and FQNEAQ. Trimming cost V 2 bases and J 0 bases, with 8 bases left between them. This CDR3 has 15 amino acids. In DNA form, the CDR3 reads TGTGCCAGCAGCTTACTAACAGATAGCAATCAGCCCCAGCATTTT. Translating it yields CASSLLTDSNQPQHF.

The chain employs TRBV19 and TRBJ2-1; 14 bases fit TRBD2. The germline V gene has CDR1 LNHDA and CDR2 SQIVND (reference sequence). The J segment lost 4 bases and the V segment lost 5 bases, leaving 13 bases of the junction unmatched. CDR3 size: 19 residues. The CDR3 sequence is CASSPRTSGRIRGYNEQFF. In DNA form, the CDR3 reads TGTGCCAGTAGTCCGCGGACTAGCGGGAGGATTAGGGGGTACAATGAGCAGTTCTTC. Variable domain in full (rest from reference TRBV19 and TRBJ2-1): DGGITQSPKYLFRKEGQNVTLSCEQNLNHDAMYWYRQDPGQGLRLIYYSQIVNDFQKGDIAEGYSVSREKKESFPLTVTSAQKNPTAFYLCASSPRTSGRIRGYNEQFFGPGTRLTVL.

The genes are TRBV18 and TRBJ1-2, with D unclear. The CDR3 spans 16 residues. With 3 bases removed from V and 0 bases from J, the gap between germline ends came to 14 bases. Germline-derived CDR1 and CDR2 are KGHSH and LQKENI. In nucleotides, the CDR3 is TGTGCCAGCTCACCCTCCGACACAACTTCTAACTATGGCTACACCTTC. It encodes CASSPSDTTSNYGYTF.

V gene TRBV11-3 combines with J gene TRBJ2-1; tentatively, D is TRBD2 (5 bases). Germline V CDR1 and CDR2: SGHNT, YENEEA. This CDR3 contains 17 residues. Between the trimmed V and J ends, which lost 6 bases and 5 bases, there was a span of 23 bases. The CDR3 sequence is CASSGGGLPAAHNEQFF. The CDR3 coding sequence is TGTGCCAGCAGTGGCGGCGGACTCCCCGCAGCGCACAATGAGCAGTTCTTC.